Below are 9 T cell receptor beta chains sequenced from a single sample in a study of shared clonotypes between healthy human individuals. Here immunoSEQ multiplex PCR was the method, and the copy in TCRdb shows in-frame clones only, minus some. The sample has hundreds of thousands of clones; about 96% are singletons. Sequenced: naive CD4+ T cells sorted from blood. Subset specified: CD45RA+ positively selected. The receptors derive from a woman aged 25 to 39 in good health.

This clone was detected only a few times. V gene TRBV19 combines with J gene TRBJ1-2; 7 nucleotides line up with TRBD1. V lost 3 bases and J lost 8; bases outside the gene matches: 3. This CDR3 comprises 12 residues. The germline CDR1 and CDR2 sequences are LNHDA and SQIVND (reference sequence). The CDR3 is CASSIRGDGYTF. The CDR3 region has the DNA TGTGCCAGTAGTATCAGGGGGGACGGCTACACCTTC.

The chain carries TRBV6-6 and TRBJ2-7, with 8 positions matching TRBD2. This CDR3 is built from 14 residues. Trimming cost V 9 bases and J 7 bases; bases outside gene matches: 14. Germline CDR1 MNHNY, CDR2 SVGAGI (reference sequence). Written as DNA, the CDR3 is TGTGCCAGTACACAACTAGCGGAGGGGGGGGAGCAGTACTTC. Translated, it gives CASTQLAEGGEQYF.

This chain connects TRBV5-6 to TRBJ2-1; D not resolved. V lost 1 base and J 5 bases, leaving 4 bases between the germline ends. Germline CDR1 reads SGHDT; CDR2 reads YYEEEE. The CDR3 extends over 12 amino acids. CDR3 sequence (DNA): TGTGCCAGCAGCTTGCTGGACAATGAGCAGTTCTTC. The encoded protein is CASSLLDNEQFF.

The chain links TRBV28 to TRBJ2-7; 8 bases match TRBD1. The length of the CDR3 is 14 residues. J lost 2 bases, V lost 10 bases, and 10 bases had no gene match. CDR1 is MDHEN and CDR2 is SYDVKM in the germline V gene. The CDR3 bases are TGTGCCACCACAGGACAGGGATGGGCCTACGAGCAGTACTTC. This gives the protein CATTGQGWAYEQYF.

The chain joins TRBV14 to TRBJ2-5; D is possibly TRBD1 (6 bases). Germline values: CDR1 SGHDN, CDR2 FVKESK. V was cut by 4 bases and J by 5 bases, with 17 bases left in between. This CDR3 contains 15 residues. CDR3 DNA: TGTGCCAGCAGCCCAGTTCTACAGGGTACCGAGACCCAGTACTTC. This encodes CASSPVLQGTETQYF.

This chain's CDR3 is CASSFEGSYNEQFF. The CDR3 DNA reads TGTGCCAGCAGCTTTGAGGGTTCCTACAATGAGCAGTTCTTC. The rearrangement links TRBV11-2 to TRBJ2-1; D perhaps matches TRBD2 (5 bases). The V gene lost 3 bases and the J gene lost 1 base, with 7 bases spanning the gap. Germline V gives CDR1 SGHAT, CDR2 FQNNGV. This CDR3 contains 14 residues.

The chain joins TRBV11-2 to TRBJ2-3, with D perhaps given as TRBD1 or TRBD2 (7 bases each). Germline loops: CDR1 SGHAT, CDR2 FQNNGV. V was shortened by 5 bases and J by 2 bases, with 20 bases between the two germline ends. This CDR3 contains 17 residues. CDR3 bases: TGTGCCAGCAGCATACCTGGGAGGGACAGAGCCACAGATACGCAGTATTTT. Amino acid sequence: CASSIPGRDRATDTQYF.

The rearrangement links TRBV10-2 to TRBJ2-5; D may be TRBD1 (6 bases). The CDR3 has 14 residues. Trimming took off 3 bases at V and 4 bases at J, with 12 bases between the two ends. CDR1 is WSHSY and CDR2 is SAAADI in the germline V gene. The CDR3 nucleotides are TGCGCCAGCAGTGAAACTACAGGGCCAGAGACCCAGTACTTC. It codes for CASSETTGPETQYF.

This chain uses TRBV28 with TRBJ2-7; D remains unclear. From germline, CDR1 is MDHEN and CDR2 SYDVKM. This CDR3 has 13 amino acids. The V end lost 6 bases, the J end lost 2 bases, and 11 bases lay between the germline ends. The CDR3 loop is CASSSEAPYEQYF. CDR3 DNA sequence: TGTGCCAGCAGCTCCGAGGCCCCCTACGAGCAGTACTTC.